This record covers a single T cell receptor beta chain. The sample carries other DNA sequences with the same CDR3. This CDR3 spans 13 amino acids. V was trimmed by 2 bases and J by 1 base, leaving 5 bases between them. The germline CDR1 and CDR2 sequences are SGHTA and FQGNSA. The data are from a study of blood T cell repertoires in COVID-19. About the study: Specimens from acute and convalescent COVID-19 originated in the United States, Italy and Spain.

Only in-frame clones appear in the TCRdb table, and some are missing; sequencing was by immunoSEQ multiplex PCR. This table holds just over 300,000 clones, 70% to 90% found once. The sequencing sample was made of PBMCs or T cells enriched from blood (not recorded which). The sequence was obtained from a man aged 25-40 years who had recovered from COVID-19. This chain uses TRBV7-2 with TRBJ1-1; D is ambiguous. The DNA of the CDR3 is TGTGCCAGCAGCTTATCAGGGAACACTGAAGCTTTCTTT. Translation: CASSLSGNTEAFF.